This T cell receptor beta chain was recorded in a study of Tregs in tolerant kidney transplant recipients. Points from the study as a whole: Nucleotide sequences could not be compared across some patients' samples due to primer changes.

Related graft donors supplied nonmyeloablative bone marrow transplants, and mixed chimerism was transient. The CDR3 covers 15 residues. The germline V gene has CDR1 KGHSH and CDR2 LQKENI. V was clipped by 6 bases and J by 3 bases, with 16 bases between them. Concerning this clone itself: The antigen is not known.

Sequencing used immunoSEQ multiplex PCR; TCRdb keeps in-frame clones, though not all of them. The table lists about 64,000 clones, more than 70% of them singletons. The rearrangement links TRBV18 to TRBJ2-3, with D tentatively TRBD2 (6 bases). This clonotype was obtained from a human patient who received a combined kidney and bone marrow transplant. A subset of T cells may come from the graft donor. The source material was CD4+ T cells from blood (PBMCs), sampled 6 months after the transplant. Here the CDR3 reads CASSPRDFRTDTQYF. In DNA, the CDR3 is TGTGCCAGCTCGCCCCGGGACTTTAGGACAGATACGCAGTATTTT.